The T cell receptor (beta chain) described here comes from a study of T cell responses to AZD1222 COVID-19 vaccine. Some clones are missing from TCRdb's copy, which holds only in-frame ones; the method was immunoSEQ multiplex PCR. This sample has 100,000 to 150,000 clones, with about nine tenths found just once. V was shortened by 2 bases and J by 6 bases, with 23 bases between the two germline ends. Germline V gene sequence: CDR1 LGHNA, CDR2 YSLEER. This CDR3 has 18 amino acids. Study conclusions and caveats: Per reports, nearly half of all spike-specific TCRs target regions that are unmutated in variants. Just a handful of AZD1222 recipients tested seropositive at baseline. Donors were largely white British and mainly female; clonal diversity was possibly underestimated.

This clone has just a few counts. The antigen is not known. Sequencing used peripheral blood, obtained on day 0 of AZD1222 vaccination. This clonotype was sampled from an adult in good health. This chain connects TRBV4-3 to TRBJ1-3; maybe TRBD1 (6 bases). The CDR3 DNA reads as TGCGCCAGCAGCCAAAGCCCGAGATTTGACAGGCACGCAAACACCATATATTTT. This codes for CASSQSPRFDRHANTIYF.